Below, one T cell receptor (beta chain) is given with its context. Its antigen is not identified. After removal of 4 bases from V and 7 bases from J, the junction contained 4 bases not matched to a gene. Germline CDR1 KGHSH, CDR2 LQKENI. The CDR3 runs 13 residues. These data are taken from a study of shared clonotypes between healthy human individuals. Findings and caveats of the study: Memory subsets generally showed smaller estimated richness than naive subsets did. What limited the represented genetic and exposure-history diversity was the small number of donors.

Donors, without exception, were Caucasian adults residing in Nashville, Tennessee. Only in-frame clones appear in the TCRdb table, and some are missing; sequencing was by immunoSEQ multiplex PCR. The sample records over 1.5 million clones, about 98% being singletons. The rearrangement uses TRBV18 and TRBJ2-1; 7 bases agree with TRBD1. This sequence was found in a man aged 30-40 years in good health. Sequencing was performed on naive CD4+ T cells sorted from blood. Subset specified: CD45RA+ positively selected. The CDR3 DNA sequence: TGTGCCAGCTCACACGACAGGGCAAATGAGCAGTTCTTC. Amino acid sequence: CASSHDRANEQFF.